The present TCR beta chain was sequenced within a study of spatial heterogeneity in lung cancer. TCRdb reprocessed the 5' RACE reads via MiXCR and lists one record per CDR3 protein. Here the sample spans approximately 3,000 distinct CDR3 sequences, about 16% being singletons. This CDR3 comprises 11 residues. V gave up 5 bases and J gave up 6 bases, with 6 bases separating them. Germline loops: CDR1 MDHEN, CDR2 SYDVKM. Indicated time point: sample taken at primary tumor resection. General study findings and limits: The number of expanded tumor alpha and beta chains correlated with mutation number.

This clonotype occurred many times. Its matching antigen is unknown. This receptor was taken from a male donor with early-stage non-small cell lung cancer. The chain combines TRBV28 with TRBJ2-3; TRBD2 might be the D (5 bases). The material sequenced was lung tumor tissue, taken at surgery. CDR3 loop: CASSVADTQYF. In DNA form, the CDR3 reads TGTGCCAGCAGTGTAGCGGATACGCAGTATTTT.